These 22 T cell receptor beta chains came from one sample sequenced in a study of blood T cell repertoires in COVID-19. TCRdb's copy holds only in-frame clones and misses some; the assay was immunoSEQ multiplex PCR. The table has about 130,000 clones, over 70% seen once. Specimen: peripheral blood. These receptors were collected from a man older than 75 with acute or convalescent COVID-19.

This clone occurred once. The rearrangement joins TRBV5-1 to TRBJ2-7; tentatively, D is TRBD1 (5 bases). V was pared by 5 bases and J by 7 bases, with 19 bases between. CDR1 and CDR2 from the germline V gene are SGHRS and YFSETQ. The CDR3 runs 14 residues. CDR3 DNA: TGCGCCAGCAGGCCTTGGGGCAGGGTGGATGAGCAGTACTTC. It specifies CASRPWGRVDEQYF.

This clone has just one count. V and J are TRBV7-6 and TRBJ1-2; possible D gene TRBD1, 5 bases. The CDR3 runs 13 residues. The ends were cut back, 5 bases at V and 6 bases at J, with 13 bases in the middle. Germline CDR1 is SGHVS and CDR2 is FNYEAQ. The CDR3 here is CASSLGGVDGYTF. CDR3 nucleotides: TGTGCCAGCAGCCTGGGGGGGGTTGATGGCTACACCTTC.

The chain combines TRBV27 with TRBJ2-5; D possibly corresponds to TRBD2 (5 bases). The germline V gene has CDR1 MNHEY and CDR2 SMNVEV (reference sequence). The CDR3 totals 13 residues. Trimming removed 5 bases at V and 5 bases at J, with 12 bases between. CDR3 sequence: CASSESRGETQYF. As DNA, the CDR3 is TGTGCCAGCAGTGAGTCTAGAGGGGAGACCCAGTACTTC.

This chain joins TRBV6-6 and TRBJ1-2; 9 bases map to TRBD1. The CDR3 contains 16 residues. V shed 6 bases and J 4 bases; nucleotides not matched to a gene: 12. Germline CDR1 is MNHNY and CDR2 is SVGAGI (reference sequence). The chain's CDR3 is CASSPRQGVVGYGYTF. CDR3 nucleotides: TGTGCCAGCAGCCCCAGACAGGGGGTAGTGGGCTATGGCTACACCTTC.

CDR3 sequence reads: CASSAADNQPQHF. DNA for the CDR3: TGTGCCAGCAGCGCAGCGGACAATCAGCCCCAGCATTTT. V is TRBV3-1 (or the pseudogene TRBV3-2) and J is TRBJ1-5; D remains ambiguous. Germline V gene sequence: CDR1 LGHDT, CDR2 YNNKEL (reference sequence). Trimming stripped 5 bases from V and 3 bases from J, with 8 bases between. There are 13 residues in the CDR3.

In DNA form, the CDR3 reads TGTGCCAGCAGTTGGGGACAGCTTGGCTCACCCCTCCACTTT. Amino acid sequence: CASSWGQLGSPLHF. V is TRBV27 and J is TRBJ1-6, with TRBD1 matching over 7 bases. This CDR3 contains 14 residues. The junction had 7 bases not matched to a gene; V was cut back by 4 bases and J by 10 bases. Germline CDR1 MNHEY, CDR2 SMNVEV (reference sequence).

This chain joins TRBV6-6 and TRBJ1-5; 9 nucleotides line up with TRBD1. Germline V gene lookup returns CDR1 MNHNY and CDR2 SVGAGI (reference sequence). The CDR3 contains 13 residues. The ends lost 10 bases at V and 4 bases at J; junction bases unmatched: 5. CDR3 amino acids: CATKGQGNQPQHF. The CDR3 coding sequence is TGTGCCACCAAGGGACAGGGAAATCAGCCCCAGCATTTT.

CDR3 protein: CASSQTGGGAVDTQYF. The CDR3 DNA sequence: TGTGCCAGCAGCCAAACGGGGGGCGGAGCGGTAGATACGCAGTATTTT. This sequence joins TRBV3-1 (or the pseudogene TRBV3-2) and TRBJ2-3; tentatively, D is TRBD2 (7 bases). The length of the CDR3 is 16 residues. The germline V gene has CDR1 LGHDT and CDR2 YNNKEL (reference sequence). Trimming removed 2 bases from V and 5 bases from J, with 17 bases in between.

CDR3 protein: CASRLTGVSGYTF. CDR3 DNA sequence: TGTGCCAGCAGACTAACAGGGGTATCTGGCTACACCTTC. The J gene is TRBJ1-2, the V gene TRBV6-5, with 7 nucleotides matching TRBD1. Looked up from germline, CDR1 is MNHEY and CDR2 is SVGAGI. The CDR3 contains 13 residues. With 6 bases clipped from V and 7 bases from J, the junction kept 8 bases outside the gene matches.

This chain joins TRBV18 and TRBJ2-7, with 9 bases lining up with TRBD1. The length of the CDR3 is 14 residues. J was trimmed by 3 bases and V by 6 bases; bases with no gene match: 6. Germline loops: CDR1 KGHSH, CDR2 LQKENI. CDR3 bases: TGTGCCAGCTCCCCGGAGACAGGGGGCTACGAGCAGTACTTC. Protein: CASSPETGGYEQYF.

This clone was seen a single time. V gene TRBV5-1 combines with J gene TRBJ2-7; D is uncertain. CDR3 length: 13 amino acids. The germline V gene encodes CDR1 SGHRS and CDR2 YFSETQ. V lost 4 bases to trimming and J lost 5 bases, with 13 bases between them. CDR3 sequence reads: CASSPGLGNEQYF. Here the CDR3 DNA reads TGCGCCAGCAGCCCCGGTTTGGGCAACGAGCAGTACTTC.

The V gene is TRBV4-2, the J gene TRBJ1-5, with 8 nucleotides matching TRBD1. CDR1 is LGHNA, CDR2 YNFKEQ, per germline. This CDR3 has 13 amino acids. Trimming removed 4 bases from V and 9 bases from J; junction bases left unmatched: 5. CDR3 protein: CASSPRTGMPQHF. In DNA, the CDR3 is TGTGCCAGCAGCCCCAGGACAGGGATGCCCCAGCATTTT.

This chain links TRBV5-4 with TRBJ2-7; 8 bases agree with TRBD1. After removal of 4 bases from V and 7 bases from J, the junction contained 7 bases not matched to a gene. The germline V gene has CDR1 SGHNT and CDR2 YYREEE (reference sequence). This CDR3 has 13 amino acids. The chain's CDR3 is CASSPGQEREQYF. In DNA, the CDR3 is TGTGCCAGCAGCCCGGGACAGGAGAGAGAGCAGTACTTC.

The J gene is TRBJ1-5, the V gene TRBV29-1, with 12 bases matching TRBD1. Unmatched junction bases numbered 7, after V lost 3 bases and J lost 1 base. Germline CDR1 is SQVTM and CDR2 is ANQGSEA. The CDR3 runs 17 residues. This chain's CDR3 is CSVERGTGGMSNQPQHF. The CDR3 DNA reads TGCAGCGTTGAGAGGGGGACAGGGGGCATGAGCAATCAGCCCCAGCATTTT.

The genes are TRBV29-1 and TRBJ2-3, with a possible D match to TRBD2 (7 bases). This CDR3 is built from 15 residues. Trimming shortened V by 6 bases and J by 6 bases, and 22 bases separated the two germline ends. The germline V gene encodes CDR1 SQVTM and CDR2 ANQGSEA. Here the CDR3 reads CSVPTLEGGPDTQYF. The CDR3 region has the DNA TGCAGCGTCCCCACCTTGGAGGGGGGGCCGGATACGCAGTATTTT.

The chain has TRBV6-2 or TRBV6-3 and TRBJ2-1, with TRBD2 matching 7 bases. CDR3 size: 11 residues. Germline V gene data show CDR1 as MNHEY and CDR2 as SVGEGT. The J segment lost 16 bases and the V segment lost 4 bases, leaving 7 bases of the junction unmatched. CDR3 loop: CASSSGLVSFF. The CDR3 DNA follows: TGTGCCAGCAGTTCCGGACTAGTTTCTTTCTTC.

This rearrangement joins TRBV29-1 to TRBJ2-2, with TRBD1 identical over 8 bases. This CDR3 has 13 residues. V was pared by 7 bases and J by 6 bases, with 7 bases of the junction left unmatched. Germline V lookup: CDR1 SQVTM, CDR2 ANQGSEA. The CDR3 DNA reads TGCAGCGGGTACAGGGGGAAGTCCGGGGAGCTGTTTTTT. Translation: CSGYRGKSGELFF.

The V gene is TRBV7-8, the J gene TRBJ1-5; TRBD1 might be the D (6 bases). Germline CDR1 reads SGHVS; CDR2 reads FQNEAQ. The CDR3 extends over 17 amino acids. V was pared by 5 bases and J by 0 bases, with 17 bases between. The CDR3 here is CASSPRTGQYSNQPQHF. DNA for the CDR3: TGTGCCAGCAGCCCCCGCACAGGACAGTATAGCAATCAGCCCCAGCATTTT.

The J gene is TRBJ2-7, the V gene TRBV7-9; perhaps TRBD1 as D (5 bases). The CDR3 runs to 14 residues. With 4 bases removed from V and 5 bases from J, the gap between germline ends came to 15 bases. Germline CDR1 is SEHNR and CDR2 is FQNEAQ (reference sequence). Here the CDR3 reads CASSSDRYSHEQYF. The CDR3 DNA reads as TGTGCCAGCAGCTCCGACAGATATTCCCACGAGCAGTACTTC.

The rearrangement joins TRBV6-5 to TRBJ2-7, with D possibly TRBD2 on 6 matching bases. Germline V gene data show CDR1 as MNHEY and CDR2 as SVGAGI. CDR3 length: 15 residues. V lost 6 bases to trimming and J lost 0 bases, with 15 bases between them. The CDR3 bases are TGTGCCAGCAGCCTTCGGGACTTAAGCTCCTACGAGCAGTACTTC. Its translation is CASSLRDLSSYEQYF.

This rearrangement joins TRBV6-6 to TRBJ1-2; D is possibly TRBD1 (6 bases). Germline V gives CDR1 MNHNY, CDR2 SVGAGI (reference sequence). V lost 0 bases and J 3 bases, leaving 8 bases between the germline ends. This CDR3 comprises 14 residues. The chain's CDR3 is CASSYSGADYGYTF. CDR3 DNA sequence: TGTGCCAGCAGTTACTCGGGGGCAGACTATGGCTACACCTTC.

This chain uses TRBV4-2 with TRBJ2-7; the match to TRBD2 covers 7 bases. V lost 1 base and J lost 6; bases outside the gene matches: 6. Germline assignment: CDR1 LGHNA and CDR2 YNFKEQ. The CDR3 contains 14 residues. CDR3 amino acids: CASSQGTGEGEQYF. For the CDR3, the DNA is TGTGCCAGCAGCCAAGGGACGGGGGAGGGCGAGCAGTACTTC.